These T cell receptor beta chains were read from a single sample in a study of regulatory T cells in long-lasting Graves disease. MiXCR, run by TCRdb on the multiplex PCR reads, gives a single entry per CDR3 protein. The sample contains around 450,000 distinct CDR3 sequences, around a fifth of which appear only once. The sample here was peripheral blood mononuclear cells (PBMCs), taken when the disease was refractory, from a patient treated with antithyroid drugs. These receptors were obtained from a female donor with Graves disease. Each CDR3 is given with its conserved first and last residue. D genes are given only for firm matches. The size of a clone is reported for some rows only, either as once, few or many, or as a class for expanded clones.

j_call v_call d_call clone_size cdr3_aa cdr3_nt
TRBJ1-5 TRBV15 . . CATSSSYSNQPQHF TGTGCCACCAGCAGTTCGTATAGCAATCAGCCCCAGCATTTT
TRBJ2-2 TRBV19 . . CASSALEVTGELFF TGTGCCAGTAGCGCCCTGGAGGTGACCGGGGAGCTGTTTTTT
TRBJ1-1 TRBV5-1 . few CASSGSRTDSTEAFF TGCGCCAGCAGCGGATCCCGGACAGATAGCACTGAAGCTTTCTTT
TRBJ1-4 TRBV7-8 . many CASSLRPRQTDATNEKLFF TGTGCCAGCAGCTTAAGGCCCAGACAGACCGATGCAACTAATGAAAAACTGTTTTTT
TRBJ2-7 TRBV4-2 . few CASSQDGGPYEQYF TGTGCCAGCAGCCAAGATGGGGGCCCCTACGAGCAGTACTTC
TRBJ2-5 TRBV6-2/TRBV6-3 TRBD1 many CASRDRGLQETQYF TGTGCCAGCAGGGACAGGGGGTTACAAGAGACCCAGTACTTC
TRBJ2-5 TRBV5-1 . . CASSWPRDNLGETQYF TGCGCCAGCAGCTGGCCGAGGGACAACCTGGGGGAGACCCAGTACTTC
TRBJ2-7 TRBV7-2 . few CASSWVGTPRGSSAYEQYF TGTGCCAGCAGCTGGGTCGGGACTCCAAGAGGGAGTAGCGCCTACGAGCAGTACTTC
TRBJ1-5 TRBV6-1 . many CASSEVPGAQPQHF TGTGCCAGCAGTGAAGTCCCAGGCGCTCAGCCCCAGCATTTT
TRBJ2-7 TRBV29-1 . many CSASSGPRDEQYF TGCAGCGCCTCATCGGGACCCCGTGACGAGCAGTACTTC
TRBJ2-7 TRBV5-1 . . CASSLLTQGPYEQYF TGCGCCAGCAGCCTCCTGACTCAGGGTCCCTACGAGCAGTACTTC
TRBJ1-2 TRBV6-1 TRBD1 few CASSEGQGAHGNGYTF TGTGCCAGCAGTGAAGGACAGGGGGCGCATGGTAATGGCTACACCTTC
TRBJ2-5 TRBV7-9 . . CASSPQTGRVGETQYF TGTGCCAGCAGCCCACAGACAGGGAGGGTAGGAGAGACCCAGTACTTC
TRBJ2-7 TRBV27 . many CASSPLRTERYEQYF TGTGCCAGCAGCCCCCTTAGGACAGAACGCTACGAGCAGTACTTC
TRBJ2-7 TRBV11-1 . many CASSLAGLSSYEQYF TGTGCCAGCAGCTTAGCGGGACTCAGCTCCTACGAGCAGTACTTC
TRBJ2-4 TRBV27 TRBD1 few CANSTRDRELAKNIQYF TGTGCCAACTCGACCCGGGACAGGGAATTAGCCAAAAACATTCAGTACTTC
TRBJ2-6 TRBV28 . many CASSLLRGFGANVLTF TGTGCCAGCAGTCTGCTGAGGGGGTTTGGGGCCAACGTCCTGACTTTC
TRBJ1-2 TRBV28 . many CASSLQGTYGYTF TGTGCCAGCAGTTTGCAAGGGACCTATGGCTACACCTTC
TRBJ1-4 TRBV28 TRBD1 many CAIEDRAGEKLFF TGTGCCATAGAGGACAGGGCAGGAGAAAAACTGTTTTTT
TRBJ2-7 TRBV6-1 TRBD2 many CASTRRVAGGYEQYF TGTGCCAGCACCCGCAGAGTAGCGGGGGGCTACGAGCAGTACTTC
TRBJ2-2 TRBV24-1 . few CATSGQNTGELFF TGTGCCACCAGTGGACAGAATACCGGGGAGCTGTTTTTT
TRBJ2-2 TRBV20-1 . many CSARDPSGELFF TGCAGTGCTAGAGATCCATCCGGGGAGCTGTTTTTT
TRBJ2-3 TRBV5-1 . few CASSTYTDTQYF TGCGCCAGCAGCACCTACACAGATACGCAGTATTTT
TRBJ1-1 TRBV30 . . CAWSPHKANTEAFF TGTGCCTGGAGTCCTCACAAAGCGAACACTGAAGCTTTCTTT